These 15 T cell receptor beta chains originate from one sample sequenced in a study of T cell responses to AZD1222 COVID-19 vaccine. The method was immunoSEQ multiplex PCR; TCRdb's version includes in-frame clones alone and lacks a portion of them. This sample has tens of thousands of clones, with 70% to 90% found just once. Sequencing was performed on peripheral blood, taken 28 days after the second AZD1222 dose. The origin of the receptors is an adult who received the AZD1222 COVID-19 vaccine.

The gene calls are TRBV10-2 and TRBJ1-5; D call uncertain. CDR3 length equals 16 residues. Germline lookup yields CDR1 WSHSY and CDR2 SAAADI. V lost 4 bases and J lost 1, with 14 bases in between. The CDR3 is CASSVGAGYSNQPQHF. CDR3 bases: TGCGCCAGCAGTGTCGGCGCCGGATACAGCAATCAGCCCCAGCATTTT.

CDR3 region: CASSLAQTTPLHF. The CDR3 bases are TGTGCCAGCAGCTTAGCACAGACAACACCCCTCCACTTT. This chain connects TRBV7-2 to TRBJ1-6; the D is unclear. CDR3 length: 13 residues. Germline V CDR1 and CDR2: SGHTA, FQGNSA. V was shortened by 0 bases and J by 11 bases, with 8 bases between the two germline ends. The entire variable domain, with the rest obtained from reference TRBV7-2 and TRBJ1-6, is as follows: GAGVSQSPSNKVTEKGKDVELRCDPISGHTALYWYRQSLGQGLEFLIYFQGNSAPDKSGLPSDRFSAERTGGSVSTLTIQRTQQEDSAVYLCASSLAQTTPLHFGNGTRLTVT.

The chain is built from TRBV9 and TRBJ2-1, with 7 bases aligning to TRBD1. Germline V gene lookup returns CDR1 SGDLS and CDR2 YYNGEE. J gave up 0 bases and V 0 bases, and 3 bases lay outside the gene matches. The CDR3 loop spans 16 amino acids. The CDR3 sequence is CASSVGGDSSYNEQFF. The CDR3 DNA is TGTGCCAGCAGCGTAGGAGGGGACAGCTCCTACAATGAGCAGTTCTTC.

The chain has TRBV2 and TRBJ1-4, with 7 bases matching TRBD1. The length of the CDR3 is 13 residues. J lost 4 bases, V lost 6 bases, and 2 bases had no gene match. Looked up from germline, CDR1 is SNHLY and CDR2 is FYNNEI. The CDR3 nucleotides are TGTGCCAGCAGGGGACAGCTTAATGAAAAACTGTTTTTT. Translation gives CASRGQLNEKLFF.

The J gene is TRBJ1-1, the V gene TRBV7-9; TRBD1 agrees at 10 bases. The junction had 7 bases not matched to a gene; V was cut back by 5 bases and J by 4 bases. The CDR3 runs to 15 residues. The germline gives CDR1 SEHNR, CDR2 FQNEAQ (reference sequence). The CDR3: CASSPGTGASTEAFF. The CDR3 nucleotides read TGTGCCAGCAGCCCTGGGACAGGGGCGTCCACTGAAGCTTTCTTT.

The chain combines TRBV11-2 with TRBJ1-4; D is undetermined. The V and J ends lost 3 bases and 2 bases respectively, with 7 bases between them. The CDR3 is 14 amino acids. Germline V gives CDR1 SGHAT, CDR2 FQNNGV. CDR3 sequence (DNA): TGTGCCAGCAGCTTTGGCGCGACTAATGAAAAACTGTTTTTT. It translates to CASSFGATNEKLFF.

The sample holds one count of this clone. The chain couples TRBV5-1 to TRBJ1-2; D is ambiguous. The germline V and J ends were trimmed by 0 bases and 3 bases, with 9 bases remaining between them. The CDR3 has 14 amino acids. Germline V gives CDR1 SGHRS, CDR2 YFSETQ. The CDR3: CASSLEGNDYGYTF. DNA of the CDR3: TGCGCCAGCAGCTTGGAGGGTAATGACTATGGCTACACCTTC.

The chain couples TRBV5-4 to TRBJ2-7; D ambiguous. There are 14 residues in the CDR3. The germline V and J ends were trimmed by 0 bases and 2 bases, with 9 bases remaining between them. CDR1 is SGHNT and CDR2 is YYREEE in the germline V gene (reference sequence). The CDR3 DNA reads as TGTGCCAGCAGCTTGGCCGTTGGGGCCTACGAGCAGTACTTC. It yields the protein CASSLAVGAYEQYF. The whole variable domain, remainder taken from reference TRBV5-4 and TRBJ2-7, is ETGVTQSPTHLIKTRGQQVTLRCSSQSGHNTVSWYQQALGQGPQFIFQYYREEENGRGNFPPRFSGLQFPNYSSELNVNALELDDSALYLCASSLAVGAYEQYFGPGTRLTVT.

The chain joins TRBV4-3 to TRBJ1-3; D is unresolved. This CDR3 is built from 16 residues. V was pared by 1 base and J by 4 bases, with 14 bases between. CDR1 LGHNA and CDR2 YSLEER come from the germline V gene. CDR3 protein: CASSQGGFYLGNTIYF. In nucleotides, the CDR3 is TGCGCCAGCAGCCAAGGAGGATTCTACCTAGGAAACACCATATATTTT.

The chain couples TRBV12-5 to TRBJ1-2; D gene unclear. Trimming pared 1 base from V and 2 bases from J, leaving 11 bases between. This CDR3 comprises 15 residues. In germline, CDR1 is LGHNT, CDR2 FRNRAP. CDR3 region: CASGLESASNYGYTF. The CDR3 DNA is TGTGCTAGTGGTTTGGAGTCCGCATCCAACTATGGCTACACCTTC.

V and J are TRBV5-1 and TRBJ2-5, with 7 bases that match TRBD1. CDR1 SGHRS and CDR2 YFSETQ come from the germline V gene. The CDR3 is 14 amino acids. V dropped 0 bases and J dropped 5; count of bases not matched to a gene: 4. CDR3 protein: CASSLVGGGETQYF. The CDR3 DNA reads TGCGCCAGCAGCTTGGTAGGGGGCGGGGAGACCCAGTACTTC.

This clone appeared a single time. The chain couples TRBV7-8 to TRBJ1-2; tentative D call: TRBD1 (5 bases). This CDR3 has 13 residues. Trimming took off 5 bases at V and 2 bases at J, with 9 bases between the two ends. Germline CDR1 and CDR2: SGHVS and FQNEAQ. The CDR3 protein is CASSRDRNYGYTF. The CDR3 DNA reads as TGTGCCAGCAGCCGGGACCGAAACTATGGCTACACCTTC.

The chain joins TRBV6-5 to TRBJ1-1; D is uncertain. Germline CDR1 is MNHEY and CDR2 is SVGAGI. The V end was cut by 0 bases, the J end by 0 bases, with 8 bases between. CDR3 size: 15 residues. Here the CDR3 reads CASSYSASLNTEAFF. The CDR3 DNA follows: TGTGCCAGCAGTTACTCGGCCAGTCTGAACACTGAAGCTTTCTTT.

The V call is TRBV28, the J call TRBJ2-7; weak D call: TRBD1 (6 bases). V lost 5 bases, J lost 0 bases, and 11 bases lay in between. Per germline, CDR1 MDHEN and CDR2 SYDVKM. The CDR3 spans 14 residues. CDR3: CASSQTGSSYEQYF. The CDR3 bases are TGTGCCAGCAGTCAAACAGGGAGCTCCTACGAGCAGTACTTC.

The chain combines TRBV11-2 with TRBJ1-2; D ambiguous. CDR3 size: 12 residues. V was pared by 4 bases and J by 8 bases, with 11 bases between. Germline V gene data show CDR1 as SGHAT and CDR2 as FQNNGV. The DNA of the CDR3 is TGTGCCAGCAGCTCCGAGGGCGACGGCTACACCTTC. This sequence encodes CASSSEGDGYTF.